This TCR beta chain was recorded in a study of identical twins. The CDR3 has 15 amino acids. Germline values: CDR1 SEHNR, CDR2 FQNEAQ (reference sequence). V was pared by 5 bases and J by 0 bases, with 11 bases between. This clonotype was detected many times. TCRdb reprocessed the 5' RACE reads via MiXCR and lists one record per CDR3 protein. This repertoire shows about 570,000 distinct CDR3 sequences, just under 10% found once; its top ten account for 2.5% to 3.5%. These records were also assigned to another study, of yellow fever vaccine responses in identical twins.

Sequenced input: PBMCs. The gene calls are TRBV7-9 and TRBJ2-4; no clear D gene. The receptor's source is a woman aged 18-35 years in good health. CDR3 coding DNA: TGTGCCAGCAGCGTAAGTGGGATAGCCAAAAACATTCAGTACTTC. It translates to CASSVSGIAKNIQYF.